What follows are 29 T cell receptor beta chains derived from one specimen sequenced in a study of cytomegalovirus exposure and HLA in healthy donors. PCR employed 60 Vbeta and 13 Jbeta primers. Libraries were prepared by immunoSEQ multiplex PCR; TCRdb keeps only in-frame clonotypes and omits some of them. Of more than 95,000 clones listed, around 82% are singletons. Sample: PBMCs. All receptors derive from a woman under 30 in good health and CMV-seropositive.

This chain uses TRBV6-6 with TRBJ1-2, with 9 bases matching TRBD1. V was clipped by 1 base and J by 8 bases; unmatched bases: 5. The CDR3 contains 14 residues. Germline CDR1 is MNHNY and CDR2 is SVGAGI (reference sequence). Here the CDR3 reads CASSYFGTGYGYTF. In DNA form, the CDR3 reads TGTGCCAGCAGTTACTTCGGGACAGGGTACGGCTACACCTTC.

The V and J genes are TRBV5-1 and TRBJ2-3, with TRBD2 identical over 10 bases. This CDR3 has 16 amino acids. Germline V gives CDR1 SGHRS, CDR2 YFSETQ. V lost 4 bases and J lost 2; bases outside the gene matches: 7. The CDR3 region has the DNA TGCGCCAGCAGCCGTGCTAGCGGGGGCCCCACAGATACGCAGTATTTT. This translates into CASSRASGGPTDTQYF. The full variable domain, with the rest looked up from reference TRBV5-1 and TRBJ2-3, is KAGVTQTPRYLIKTRGQQVTLSCSPISGHRSVSWYQQTPGQGLQFLFEYFSETQRNKGNFPGRFSGRQFSNSRSEMNVSTLELGDSALYLCASSRASGGPTDTQYFGPGTRLTVL.

The J gene is TRBJ2-7, the V gene TRBV5-6; maybe TRBD1 (6 bases). This CDR3 has 15 amino acids. Trimming removed 1 base at V and 2 bases at J, with 13 bases between. In germline, CDR1 is SGHDT, CDR2 YYEEEE. Here the CDR3 reads CASSLIDRTTYEQYF. Here the CDR3 DNA reads TGTGCCAGCAGCTTGATAGACAGGACCACCTACGAGCAGTACTTC. Supplemented by reference TRBV5-6 and TRBJ2-7, the full variable domain reads DAGVTQSPTHLIKTRGQQVTLRCSPKSGHDTVSWYQQALGQGPQFIFQYYEEEERQRGNFPDRFSGHQFPNYSSELNVNALLLGDSALYLCASSLIDRTTYEQYFGPGTRLTVT.

The rearrangement joins TRBV9 to TRBJ2-5; 7 bases are a match to TRBD2. The closer fit of TRBJ2-7 to the DNA end suggests the J call may be wrong. Germline V gene data show CDR1 as SGDLS and CDR2 as YYNGEE. CDR3 length equals 15 residues. The CDR3 DNA reads TGTGCCAGCAGCGTAGAGCTAGCGGACCAATACGAGCAGTACTTC. Translation gives CASSVELADQYEQYF.

This rearrangement joins TRBV5-5 to TRBJ2-7, with TRBD2 matching 9 bases. Germline loops: CDR1 SGHKS, CDR2 YYEKEE (reference sequence). The CDR3 spans 15 residues. With 4 bases clipped from V and 2 bases from J, the junction kept 7 bases outside the gene matches. CDR3 region: CASSQIAGVTYEQYF. In DNA form, the CDR3 reads TGTGCCAGCAGCCAGATAGCGGGGGTGACCTACGAGCAGTACTTC.

The chain recombines TRBV6-5 with TRBJ2-4; TRBD2 might be the D (5 bases). V was cut by 4 bases and J by 8 bases, with 9 bases left in between. The CDR3 is 12 residues long. Looked up from germline, CDR1 is MNHEY and CDR2 is SVGAGI. The CDR3 nucleotides are TGTGCCAGCAGTTTTTCCGGGGACATTCAGTACTTC. Translation gives CASSFSGDIQYF.

The chain recombines TRBV7-9 with TRBJ2-7; the match to TRBD2 covers 9 bases. The CDR3 length is 15 residues. The germline CDR1 and CDR2 sequences are SEHNR and FQNEAQ (reference sequence). J lost 5 bases, V lost 3 bases, and 8 bases had no gene match. CDR3 residues: CASSLLREGLNEQYF. In nucleotides, the CDR3 is TGTGCCAGCAGCTTGTTGCGGGAGGGCCTAAACGAGCAGTACTTC.

This sequence joins TRBV5-1 and TRBJ2-2; 8 positions agree with TRBD1. The germline gives CDR1 SGHRS, CDR2 YFSETQ. The ends lost 3 bases at V and 2 bases at J; junction bases unmatched: 9. The CDR3 spans 17 residues. CDR3 nucleotides: TGCGCCAGCAGCTACGCTGAGGACAGGGCCAACACCGGGGAGCTGTTTTTT. Amino acid sequence: CASSYAEDRANTGELFF. The entire variable domain, with the rest obtained from reference TRBV5-1 and TRBJ2-2, is as follows: KAGVTQTPRYLIKTRGQQVTLSCSPISGHRSVSWYQQTPGQGLQFLFEYFSETQRNKGNFPGRFSGRQFSNSRSEMNVSTLELGDSALYLCASSYAEDRANTGELFFGEGSRLTVL.

The gene calls are TRBV29-1 and TRBJ2-7; 8 bases are a match to TRBD1. V shed 6 bases and J 3 bases; nucleotides not matched to a gene: 7. Germline loops: CDR1 SQVTM, CDR2 ANQGSEA. The CDR3 spans 13 residues. The CDR3 DNA follows: TGCAGCGTCGAGGACAGGGAGAACTACGAGCAGTACTTC. Its protein is CSVEDRENYEQYF.

The rearrangement uses TRBV10-3 and TRBJ2-7; TRBD1 might be the D (5 bases). The V gene's germline CDR1 is ENHRY and CDR2 SYGVKD. Trimming stripped 8 bases from V and 2 bases from J, with 16 bases between. The CDR3 spans 14 residues. The CDR3 coding sequence is TGTGCCATCGGGCCGGACATTGCAACCTACGAGCAGTACTTC. Translated, it gives CAIGPDIATYEQYF.

The chain recombines TRBV6-1 with TRBJ2-7; D uncertain. Trimming removed 1 base from V and 3 bases from J, with 10 bases in between. CDR1 MNHNS and CDR2 SASEGT come from the germline V gene. The CDR3 runs to 14 residues. The CDR3 region has the DNA TGTGCCAGCAGTGAAGGCCCCACTGTCTACGAGCAGTACTTC. It specifies CASSEGPTVYEQYF.

J is TRBJ1-4 and V is TRBV10-3, with unresolved D. V was cut by 5 bases and J by 0 bases, with 10 bases left in between. The CDR3 extends over 15 amino acids. CDR1 ENHRY and CDR2 SYGVKD come from the germline V gene. The chain's CDR3 is CAISPQRATNEKLFF. CDR3 in DNA: TGTGCCATCAGTCCCCAAAGAGCAACTAATGAAAAACTGTTTTTT.

This clone showed up just once. The chain has TRBV29-1 and TRBJ2-7; maybe TRBD1 (6 bases). From germline, CDR1 is SQVTM and CDR2 ANQGSEA. The CDR3 consists of 15 residues. Trimming stripped 2 bases from V and 2 bases from J, with 16 bases between. CDR3 bases: TGCAGCGTTGAATTGGCGCAGGGACATCCCTACGAGCAGTACTTC. Its translation: CSVELAQGHPYEQYF.

There are a few counts of this clone. The rearrangement joins TRBV6-6 to TRBJ2-1, with a weak D call TRBD2 (5 bases). The CDR3 contains 15 residues. Germline CDR1 and CDR2: MNHNY and SVGAGI (reference sequence). V dropped 2 bases and J dropped 6 bases, with 14 bases sitting between them. CDR3 sequence (DNA): TGTGCCAGCAGTTACGGGCTAGAGGGATTCAATGAGCAGTTCTTC. Protein: CASSYGLEGFNEQFF.

As concerns this clone: At one end, the junction sequence differs from germline, possibly due to a read error. The gene calls are TRBV7-7 and TRBJ2-7, with TRBD1 matching over 10 bases. The CDR3 totals 14 residues. CDR1 and CDR2 (germline): SSHAT, FNYEAQ (reference sequence). The CDR3 DNA reads as TGTGCTAGCAGCTCCGGACAGGGGGGCTACGAGCAGTACTTC. Its translation: CASSSGQGGYEQYF.

The V and J genes are TRBV6-5 and TRBJ1-1; D not resolved. Germline V gene data show CDR1 as MNHEY and CDR2 as SVGAGI. With 4 bases removed from V and 4 bases from J, the gap between germline ends came to 7 bases. The CDR3 loop spans 12 amino acids. The CDR3 DNA sequence: TGTGCCAGCAGTTGGGAGGGCACTGAAGCTTTCTTT. It specifies CASSWEGTEAFF.

V usage is TRBV2 and J usage is TRBJ2-7; D is perhaps TRBD1 (6 bases). The CDR3 loop spans 14 amino acids. V was cut by 3 bases and J by 0 bases, with 9 bases left in between. Germline CDR1 and CDR2: SNHLY and FYNNEI. For the CDR3, the DNA is TGTGCCAGCAGTGAGCAGGGGCCCTCCTACGAGCAGTACTTC. Protein product: CASSEQGPSYEQYF. Full variable domain (outside the CDR3, taken from reference TRBV2 and TRBJ2-7): EPEVTQTPSHQVTQMGQEVILRCVPISNHLYFYWYRQILGQKVEFLVSFYNNEISEKSEIFDDQFSVERPDGSNFTLKIRSTKLEDSAMYFCASSEQGPSYEQYFGPGTRLTVT.

This clone was recorded a few times. The V and J genes are TRBV5-6 and TRBJ2-7; D gene uncertain. CDR3 length: 12 amino acids. Germline-derived CDR1 and CDR2 are SGHDT and YYEEEE. The germline V and J ends were trimmed by 0 bases and 4 bases, with 5 bases remaining between them. The CDR3 protein is CASSLGGYEQYF. CDR3 DNA: TGTGCCAGCAGCTTGGGAGGATACGAGCAGTACTTC.

The chain employs TRBV10-3 and TRBJ1-3, with D unresolved. The V gene's germline CDR1 is ENHRY and CDR2 SYGVKD. The CDR3 covers 12 residues. V lost 7 bases to trimming and J lost 1 base, with 5 bases between them. The CDR3 DNA sequence: TGTGCCATCACGAGTTCTGGAAACACCATATATTTT. It codes for CAITSSGNTIYF.

V and J are TRBV19 and TRBJ1-4, with a possible D match to TRBD1 (5 bases). The V end was cut by 2 bases, the J end by 0 bases, with 13 bases between. This CDR3 contains 17 residues. The germline CDR1 and CDR2 sequences are LNHDA and SQIVND (reference sequence). The CDR3 DNA follows: TGTGCCAGTAGTATAAGGGGCGCCGCCTCAACTAATGAAAAACTGTTTTTT. Translated, it gives CASSIRGAASTNEKLFF.

There are a few counts of this clone. V gene TRBV7-6 combines with J gene TRBJ2-1; TRBD2 agrees at 9 bases. The CDR3 extends over 16 amino acids. CDR1 and CDR2 (germline): SGHVS, FNYEAQ. The trim removed 5 bases at V and 8 bases at J, leaving 13 bases unmatched. CDR3 nucleotide sequence: TGTGCCAGCAGCCTCGGGGGCGGGAGGGCTCTAGATGAGCAGTTCTTC. Translating it yields CASSLGGGRALDEQFF.

The chain carries TRBV4-2 and TRBJ2-1; D may be TRBD2 (6 bases). V lost 2 bases, J lost 7 bases, and 12 bases lay in between. Germline loops: CDR1 LGHNA, CDR2 YNFKEQ. The CDR3 sequence is 14 residues long. The DNA for the CDR3 is TGTGCCAGCAGCCAATCCCGACTAGAAAATGAGCAGTTCTTC. It specifies CASSQSRLENEQFF.

This chain uses TRBV6-5 with TRBJ2-1, with 9 positions matching TRBD2. Germline V gene data show CDR1 as MNHEY and CDR2 as SVGAGI. The CDR3 is 14 residues long. Germline trimming cut 5 bases from V and 10 bases from J; bases unmatched to any gene: 9. The CDR3 protein is CASSRDRLAEEQFF. In DNA, the CDR3 is TGTGCCAGCAGTAGGGACAGACTAGCGGAAGAGCAGTTCTTC.

In this sample, this clone turned up once. The J gene is TRBJ2-1, the V gene TRBV5-1; 10 bases line up with TRBD1. This CDR3 comprises 16 residues. CDR1 and CDR2 from the germline V gene are SGHRS and YFSETQ. V trimming: 3 bases; J trimming: 4 bases; junction bases outside the gene matches: 7. The CDR3 loop is CASSSILGQGYNEQFF. As DNA, the CDR3 is TGCGCCAGCAGCTCCATTCTGGGACAGGGGTACAATGAGCAGTTCTTC.

The chain carries TRBV4-2 and TRBJ1-4; 7 positions match TRBD1. Germline CDR1 is LGHNA and CDR2 is YNFKEQ. V lost 4 bases and J lost 0; bases outside the gene matches: 5. This CDR3 contains 16 residues. CDR3 amino acids: CASSLPGGSTNEKLFF. In DNA form, the CDR3 reads TGTGCCAGCAGCCTCCCAGGGGGTTCAACTAATGAAAAACTGTTTTTT.

The chain recombines TRBV2 with TRBJ2-5, with D maybe TRBD1 (6 bases). The length of the CDR3 is 14 residues. With 5 bases removed from V and 7 bases from J, the gap between germline ends came to 17 bases. Looked up from germline, CDR1 is SNHLY and CDR2 is FYNNEI. The CDR3 reads CASSLGAARGTQYF. CDR3 DNA sequence: TGTGCCAGCAGTCTGGGGGCCGCCCGGGGGACCCAGTACTTC. The entire variable domain, with the rest obtained from reference TRBV2 and TRBJ2-5, is as follows: EPEVTQTPSHQVTQMGQEVILRCVPISNHLYFYWYRQILGQKVEFLVSFYNNEISEKSEIFDDQFSVERPDGSNFTLKIRSTKLEDSAMYFCASSLGAARGTQYFGPGTRLLVL.

V and J are TRBV6-4 and TRBJ2-3; 7 bases fit TRBD2. Unmatched junction bases numbered 2, after V lost 2 bases and J lost 0 bases. Germline V gene sequence: CDR1 MRHNA, CDR2 SNTAGT. The CDR3 is 15 amino acids. Here the CDR3 reads CASSDTGGSTDTQYF. CDR3 nucleotide sequence: TGTGCCAGCAGTGACACGGGGGGTAGCACAGATACGCAGTATTTT.

This chain connects TRBV9 to TRBJ1-2, with 10 bases that match TRBD1. CDR3 size: 15 residues. V shed 4 bases, J shed 4 bases, and the junction held 7 bases outside the gene matches. The germline V gene has CDR1 SGDLS and CDR2 YYNGEE. CDR3 DNA: TGTGCCAGCAGCTCACCGGGACAGGGGTTCTATGGCTACACCTTC. Translating it yields CASSSPGQGFYGYTF.

The chain combines TRBV18 with TRBJ1-1, with 9 bases matching TRBD1. J gave up 5 bases and V 0 bases, and 4 bases lay outside the gene matches. Germline V gene sequence: CDR1 KGHSH, CDR2 LQKENI. The CDR3 is made up of 15 amino acids. CDR3: CASSPPAQGATEAFF. For the CDR3, the DNA is TGTGCCAGCTCACCACCGGCACAGGGGGCTACTGAAGCTTTCTTT.